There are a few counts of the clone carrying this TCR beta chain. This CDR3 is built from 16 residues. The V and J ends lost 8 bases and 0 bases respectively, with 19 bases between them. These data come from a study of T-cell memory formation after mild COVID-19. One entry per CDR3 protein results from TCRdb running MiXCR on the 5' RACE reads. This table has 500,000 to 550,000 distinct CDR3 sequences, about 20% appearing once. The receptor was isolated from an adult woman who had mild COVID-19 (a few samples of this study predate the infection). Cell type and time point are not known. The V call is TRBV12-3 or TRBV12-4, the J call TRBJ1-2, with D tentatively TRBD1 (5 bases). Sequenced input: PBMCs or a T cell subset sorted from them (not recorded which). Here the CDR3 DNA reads TGTGCCAGCTCCCCTGGAACAGGCTTGTCTAACTATGGCTACACCTTC. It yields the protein CASSPGTGLSNYGYTF.